Ten or more counts support the clone carrying this T cell receptor beta chain. Sequence at one end of the junction differs from germline and may be a read error. The data originate from a study of regulatory T cells in long-lasting Graves disease. Time point specified: newly diagnosed GD, antithyroid drugs for less than 3 months. Generation of the TCR library employed RNA extracted from PBMCs. In building TCR beta libraries, iRepertoire HTBI primers were used together with Arm-PCR of CDR3 regions. TCRdb processed the multiplex PCR reads anew with MiXCR; each CDR3 protein has one entry. The sample shows more than 350,000 distinct CDR3 sequences, more than 13% of them seen only once. Germline loops: CDR1 MNHGY, CDR2 SVAAGI. The CDR3 has 18 residues. These data also formed part of another study, on T cells in Graves' hyperthyroidism and ophthalmopathy.

The rearrangement uses TRBV6-9 and TRBJ2-1; 11 bases agree with TRBD2. This TCR was sampled from a woman aged 25 to 39 with Graves disease. The input for sequencing was peripheral blood mononuclear cells (PBMCs), taken at new diagnosis, from a patient treated with antithyroid drugs. CDR3 DNA sequence: TGTGCCAGCAGTTACCGAACGGGACTAGCGGTTTCCTACAATGAGCAGTCCTTC. Translated: CASSYRTGLAVSYNEQSF.